This TCR beta chain was documented in a study of monozygotic twins with inflammatory bowel disease. Findings and limits, study-wide: Any single strong signal or clonotype tied to IBD lacked support. Clonotype overlap with others was lower in IBD patients than in healthy twins, a difference that was greatest with disease activity.

Donors gave under 3 ml of blood apiece. TCRdb reprocessed the 5' RACE reads and stores each CDR3 protein as one record, lacking DNA. In all, the sample yields 300,000 to 400,000 distinct CDR3 sequences. On this clonotype itself: The antigen is unknown.

The length of the CDR3 is 14 residues. Germline V gives CDR1 DFQATT, CDR2 SNEGSKA (reference sequence). Sequenced input: blood. The TCR was taken from a human donor with ulcerative colitis or Crohn's disease, or a healthy co-twin of an affected twin (not recorded which). V usage is TRBV20-1 and J usage is TRBJ1-1. The CDR3 sequence: CSARDRRGKVEAFF.